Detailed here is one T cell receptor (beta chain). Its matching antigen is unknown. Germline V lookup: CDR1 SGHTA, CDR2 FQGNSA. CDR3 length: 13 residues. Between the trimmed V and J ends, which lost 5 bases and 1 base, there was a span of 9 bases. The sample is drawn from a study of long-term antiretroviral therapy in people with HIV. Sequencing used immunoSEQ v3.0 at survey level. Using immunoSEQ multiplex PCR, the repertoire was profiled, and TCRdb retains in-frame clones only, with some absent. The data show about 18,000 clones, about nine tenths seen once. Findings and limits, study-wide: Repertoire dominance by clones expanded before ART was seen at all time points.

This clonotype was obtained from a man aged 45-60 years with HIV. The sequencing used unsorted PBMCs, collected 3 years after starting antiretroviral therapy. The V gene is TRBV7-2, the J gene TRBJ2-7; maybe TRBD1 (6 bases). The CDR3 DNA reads TGTGCCAGCAGCCCGGACAGTTCCTACGAGCAGTACTTC. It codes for CASSPDSSYEQYF.